The 2 T cell receptor beta chains listed next were all sequenced from one sample in a study of cytomegalovirus exposure and HLA in healthy donors. 13 Jbeta primers and 60 Vbeta primers were used for the PCR. Assay used: immunoSEQ multiplex PCR; TCRdb lists only in-frame clones, some missing. The table has around 190,000 clones, around 77% seen once. The sequenced sample was PBMCs. Receptor source: a woman aged 25 to 39 in good health and CMV-seronegative.

The chain combines TRBV5-6 with TRBJ2-7; D is perhaps TRBD1 (6 bases). Between the trimmed V and J ends, which lost 2 bases and 3 bases, there was a span of 12 bases. The CDR3 is 14 residues long. Germline assignment: CDR1 SGHDT and CDR2 YYEEEE. In DNA, the CDR3 is TGTGCCAGCAGCTTCCTGGCAGGGGTCTACGAGCAGTACTTC. This translates into CASSFLAGVYEQYF. Together with reference TRBV5-6 and TRBJ2-7, the CDR3 gives the full variable domain: DAGVTQSPTHLIKTRGQQVTLRCSPKSGHDTVSWYQQALGQGPQFIFQYYEEEERQRGNFPDRFSGHQFPNYSSELNVNALLLGDSALYLCASSFLAGVYEQYFGPGTRLTVT.

The rearrangement joins TRBV5-5 to TRBJ2-7; 9 bases agree with TRBD1. The length of the CDR3 is 15 residues. V gave up 4 bases and J gave up 1 base; unmatched junction bases: 6. The germline V gene has CDR1 SGHKS and CDR2 YYEKEE (reference sequence). The CDR3 DNA reads as TGTGCCAGCAGCCGCCCGGGACAGGGATCCTACGAGCAGTACTTC. Translation: CASSRPGQGSYEQYF.